The T cell receptor (beta chain) described here comes from a study of T cell repertoires in urothelial bladder cancer. In regard to this clone: Antigen: not known.

Study results and caveats: Benign specimens held more T cells than urothelial carcinoma specimens.

Profiling relied on immunoSEQ multiplex PCR, and the TCRdb table lists in-frame clones only, not all of them. The sample shows some 14,000 clones, 66% of them seen only once. The ends were cut back, 4 bases at V and 1 base at J, with 10 bases in the middle. Per the germline V gene, CDR1 is GTSNPN and CDR2 is SVGIG (reference sequence). This CDR3 has 13 residues. Sequences were obtained from tumor-infiltrating cells from bladder cancer. This receptor was obtained from a human donor with urothelial carcinoma. The chain uses TRBV30 and TRBJ1-2; D not certain. The CDR3 here is CAWKEDLNYGYTF. In DNA, the CDR3 is TGTGCCTGGAAGGAGGACCTTAACTATGGCTACACCTTC.